This TCR beta chain was documented in a study of identical twins. Study-wide findings and caveats: Models predicted too little out-of-frame TCR alpha sharing in monozygotic twins.

As regards this clonotype: The antigen remains unidentified.

Each donor was a healthy Caucasian. Germline CDR1 and CDR2: SEHNR and FQNEAQ (reference sequence). V was clipped by 6 bases and J by 3 bases, with 9 bases between them. The CDR3 consists of 12 residues. Using its own MiXCR run on the 5' RACE reads, TCRdb lists one record per CDR3 protein. Of about 450,000 distinct CDR3 sequences detected, about a fifth appear once; the ten largest clones hold around 12%. The source is a man aged 45-65 years in good health. This chain joins TRBV7-9 and TRBJ2-7; TRBD1 is a possible D gene (5 bases). Sequenced input: naive T cells sorted from blood. This chain's CDR3 is CASSGANYEQYF. Here the CDR3 DNA reads TGTGCCAGCAGTGGGGCGAACTACGAGCAGTACTTC.